This is a list of T cell receptor beta chains from one sample in a study of graft-versus-host responses after intestinal transplantation. Repertoires were generated with immunoSEQ multiplex PCR, while TCRdb's copy carries only in-frame clones and drops some. Among tens of thousands of clones listed, about 88% were seen once. Which antigens these TCRs recognize remains unknown. The material was unstimulated CD4+ T cells sorted from spleen or lymph node cells, obtained before transplant. These receptors originate from a human donor who was the organ donor for an intestinal transplant. Both conserved end residues are part of each CDR3. D genes are given only for firm matches. A row's size may be missing; if present it is once, few, many or a size class.

>NA|NA|TRBJ2-3|TRBV9
CASRLCSRGTDTQYF
TGTGCCAGCAGACTGTGTAGCAGGGGCACAGATACGCAGTATTTT
>NA|NA|TRBJ1-1|TRBV30
CAWGQQGFTEAFF
TGTGCCTGGGGGCAGCAGGGATTCACTGAAGCTTTCTTT
>NA|NA|TRBJ1-1|TRBV18
CASSAMNTEAFF
TGTGCCAGCTCAGCGATGAACACTGAAGCTTTCTTT
>NA|NA|TRBJ2-5|TRBV5-4
CASSLGGRVVETQYF
TGTGCCAGCAGCTTGGGTGGCAGGGTGGTAGAGACCCAGTACTTC
>TRBD2|NA|TRBJ2-7|TRBV7-2
CASSYSAGVLNEQYF
TGTGCCAGCAGCTACTCCGCGGGAGTTTTGAACGAGCAGTACTTC
>NA|NA|TRBJ1-2|TRBV28
CASSLRQARYTF
TGTGCCAGCAGTCTCAGACAGGCCCGCTACACCTTC
>NA|NA|TRBJ2-7|TRBV19
CASSLQGRYEQYF
TGTGCCAGTAGCTTACAGGGCCGCTACGAGCAGTACTTC
>TRBD2|NA|TRBJ2-3|TRBV6-1
CAGSGLAGADTQYF
TGTGCCGGATCGGGACTAGCCGGGGCAGATACGCAGTATTTT
>NA|once|TRBJ2-1|TRBV7-3
CASSETSYNEQFF
TGTGCCAGCAGCGAGACTAGCTACAATGAGCAGTTCTTC
>TRBD2|NA|TRBJ2-1|TRBV5-4
CASSRGGDGRYNEQFF
TGTGCCAGCAGCCGTGGGGGGGACGGACGGTACAATGAGCAGTTCTTC
>TRBD1|once|TRBJ1-4|TRBV5-1
CASSPPSGTGNEKLFF
TGCGCCAGCAGCCCCCCGTCCGGGACAGGGAATGAAAAACTGTTTTTT
>NA|NA|TRBJ2-2|TRBV13
CASSLGGHGELFF
TGTGCCAGCAGCTTAGGGGGCCACGGGGAGCTGTTTTTT
>NA|NA|TRBJ2-5|TRBV11-3
CASMEGETQYF
TGTGCCAGCATGGAGGGGGAGACCCAGTACTTC
>TRBD2|NA|TRBJ2-2|TRBV9
CASSVGLAENTGELFF
TGTGCCAGCAGCGTAGGACTAGCGGAGAACACCGGGGAGCTGTTTTTT
>NA|NA|TRBJ2-3|TRBV9
CASSGATTDTQYF
TGTGCCAGCAGTGGGGCTACCACAGATACGCAGTATTTT
>TRBD1|once|TRBJ1-2|TRBV4-2
CASSQERDRGRVNYGYTF
TGTGCCAGCAGCCAAGAACGGGACAGGGGGCGAGTCAACTATGGCTACACCTTC
>NA|few|TRBJ2-5|TRBV5-4
CASSLRAKETQYF
TGTGCCAGCAGCCTGAGGGCCAAGGAGACCCAGTACTTC
>NA|NA|TRBJ1-1|TRBV21-1
CASSEAKGVNTEAFF
TGTGCCAGCAGTGAAGCAAAGGGGGTGAACACTGAAGCTTTCTTT
>TRBD2|NA|TRBJ2-5|TRBV5-6
CASSLGLAGGQSETQYF
TGTGCCAGCAGCTTGGGTCTAGCGGGGGGGCAGTCAGAGACCCAGTACTTC
>TRBD2|NA|TRBJ2-3|TRBV5-5
CASSLRSGRAGDTQYF
TGTGCCAGCAGCTTACGGAGCGGGAGGGCAGGAGATACGCAGTATTTT
>NA|NA|TRBJ2-4|TRBV28
CASSSRQRAKNIQYF
TGTGCCAGCAGTTCCAGACAAAGAGCCAAAAACATTCAGTACTTC
>TRBD1|once|TRBJ2-1|TRBV4-3
CASSQDLTGVNGEQFF
TGCGCCAGCAGCCAAGATCTAACAGGGGTCAATGGTGAGCAGTTCTTC
>NA|NA|TRBJ2-3|TRBV11-3
CASSLDQGTDTQYF
TGTGCCAGCAGCTTGGATCAGGGCACAGATACGCAGTATTTT
>NA|NA|TRBJ2-2|TRBV9
CASSVRSGGRTGELFF
TGTGCCAGCAGCGTCCGCTCGGGGGGCCGCACCGGGGAGCTGTTTTTT
>NA|NA|TRBJ2-1|TRBV28
CASSLGVTYNEQFF
TGTGCCAGCAGTCTGGGAGTTACCTACAATGAGCAGTTCTTC
>NA|NA|TRBJ2-7|TRBV28
CASTTGTASYEQYF
TGTGCCAGCACCACGGGGACTGCATCCTACGAGCAGTACTTC
>NA|once|TRBJ2-2|TRBV6-6
CASSRRGANFAGELFF
TGTGCCAGCAGTCGCCGGGGGGCCAATTTCGCCGGGGAGCTGTTTTTT
>TRBD2|few|TRBJ2-2|TRBV15
CATSRISGEGTGELFF
TGTGCCACCAGCAGGATTAGCGGGGAGGGCACCGGGGAGCTGTTTTTT
>NA|NA|TRBJ2-7|TRBV11-2
CASSLGGVLPGYEQYF
TGTGCCAGCAGCTTAGGCGGGGTCCTCCCGGGCTACGAGCAGTACTTC
>NA|NA|TRBJ2-5|TRBV15
CATSAGYETQYF
TGTGCCACCAGCGCAGGGTACGAGACCCAGTACTTC
>TRBD1|few|TRBJ1-2|TRBV2
CASSAPVGTGRDYGYTF
TGTGCCAGCAGCGCGCCTGTAGGGACAGGACGTGACTATGGCTACACCTTC
>NA|NA|TRBJ2-7|TRBV19
CARRQDYYEQYF
TGTGCCAGGCGACAGGATTACTACGAGCAGTACTTC
>TRBD2|NA|TRBJ2-2|TRBV29-1
CSVGGTGELFF
TGCAGCGTGGGAGGGACCGGGGAGCTGTTTTTT
>TRBD1|NA|TRBJ1-5|TRBV28
CASSLTTGYEQPQHF
TGTGCCAGCAGTTTAACGACAGGGTATGAACAGCCCCAGCATTTT